Listed below are T cell receptor beta chains from one sample, sequenced in a study of cytomegalovirus exposure and HLA in healthy donors. Data came from immunoSEQ multiplex PCR; TCRdb stores just in-frame clones and leaves some out. The table lists tens of thousands of clones, 70% to 80% of them singletons. The specimen sequenced was PBMCs. The receptors stem from a woman aged 25 to 39 in good health and CMV-seropositive. CDR3s include the opening cysteine and the closing phenylalanine or tryptophan. D genes are given only for firm matches. Not every row has a clone size; where given, it reads once, few, many or a size class.

-	13	TRBV19	-	TRBJ2-1	CASSIDLNNEQFF	TGTGCCAGTAGTATAGATCTAAACAATGAGCAGTTCTTC
few	14	TRBV7-2	-	TRBJ2-7	CASSLGSAAYEQYF	TGTGCCAGCAGCTTAGGGTCCGCAGCCTACGAGCAGTACTTC
-	13	TRBV14	-	TRBJ1-1	CASRLGRNTEAFF	TGTGCCAGCCGTCTGGGGAGGAATACTGAAGCTTTCTTT
-	13	TRBV7-3	-	TRBJ2-3	CASSYGSTDTQYF	TGTGCCAGCAGTTATGGCAGCACAGATACGCAGTATTTT
-	12	TRBV7-9	-	TRBJ1-3	CASSAGGNTIYF	TGTGCCAGCAGCGCAGGGGGAAACACCATATATTTT
once	13	TRBV30	-	TRBJ1-1	CAWRPPGGSEAFF	TGTGCCTGGAGACCTCCAGGAGGGTCTGAAGCTTTCTTT
-	16	TRBV2	-	TRBJ1-1	CASRVDSLVFMSEAFF	TGTGCCAGCAGGGTGGACAGTTTAGTATTTATGTCTGAAGCTTTCTTT
-	16	TRBV4-1	-	TRBJ2-1	CASSPHAYEAYNEQFF	TGCGCCAGCAGCCCCCACGCGTATGAAGCCTACAATGAGCAGTTCTTC
-	16	TRBV15	TRBD2	TRBJ2-7	CATSNMGTSGYYEQYF	TGTGCCACCAGCAACATGGGGACTAGCGGTTACTACGAGCAGTACTTC
-	16	TRBV4-2	-	TRBJ2-3	CASSQDPDTRADTQYF	TGTGCCAGCAGCCAAGATCCGGACACCCGGGCAGATACGCAGTATTTT
once	15	TRBV27	-	TRBJ1-5	CASSQMAGSNQPQHF	TGTGCCAGCAGTCAAATGGCAGGGAGCAATCAGCCCCAGCATTTT
-	14	TRBV7-9	TRBD1	TRBJ2-5	CASSLGGGRETQYF	TGTGCCAGCAGCTTAGGAGGGGGCAGGGAGACCCAGTACTTC
-	13	TRBV5-1	-	TRBJ1-1	CASSWGQNTEAFF	TGCGCCAGCAGCTGGGGACAGAACACTGAAGCTTTCTTT
-	14	TRBV11-3	TRBD1	TRBJ2-1	CASSEGQDHNEQFF	TGTGCCAGCAGCGAGGGACAGGATCACAATGAGCAGTTCTTC
few	13	TRBV30	-	TRBJ2-3	CAWSSRRADTQYF	TGTGCCTGGAGTTCACGGCGGGCAGATACGCAGTATTTT
-	14	TRBV25-1	TRBD1	TRBJ2-2	CASSRQGPAGELFF	TGTGCCAGCAGTAGACAGGGTCCTGCCGGGGAGCTGTTTTTT
-	18	TRBV11-3	-	TRBJ1-3	CASSLRLQGRRSGNTIYF	TGTGCCAGCAGCTTGCGACTCCAGGGGCGCCGCTCTGGAAACACCATATATTTT
-	12	TRBV27	-	TRBJ2-3	CASSSVADTQYF	TGTGCCAGCAGTTCGGTTGCAGATACGCAGTATTTT
-	15	TRBV10-2	TRBD2	TRBJ2-3	CAGSDSGLSTDTQYF	TGCGCCGGCAGTGATAGCGGGCTAAGCACAGATACGCAGTATTTT
-	14	TRBV7-3	-	TRBJ2-3	CASSLTPGGYTQYF	TGTGCCAGCAGCTTAACGCCAGGGGGGTATACGCAGTATTTT
-	13	TRBV19	-	TRBJ2-7	CASSIGRGYEQYF	TGTGCCAGTAGTATCGGACGGGGATACGAGCAGTACTTC
-	14	TRBV18	TRBD1	TRBJ1-6	CASSVQGANSPLHF	TGTGCCAGCTCAGTACAGGGGGCTAATTCACCCCTCCACTTT
-	14	TRBV6-1	-	TRBJ2-2	CASSPQEDTGELFF	TGTGCCTCAAGTCCGCAGGAGGACACCGGGGAGCTGTTTTTT
-	21	TRBV5-1	-	TRBJ2-7	CASSLESPPSGTSLGIREQYF	TGCGCCAGCAGCTTGGAGTCCCCGCCATCCGGGACTTCTCTTGGGATACGCGAGCAGTACTTC
-	14	TRBV19	-	TRBJ2-7	CASSPPGNILGQYF	TGTGCCAGTAGTCCTCCGGGAAACATACTAGGGCAGTACTTC
-	14	TRBV19	-	TRBJ1-5	CASSIVGSNQPQHF	TGTGCCAGTAGTATAGTGGGCAGCAATCAGCCCCAGCATTTT
-	17	TRBV19	TRBD1	TRBJ1-5	CASRSQPGQGSNQPQHF	TGTGCCAGTAGATCCCAACCGGGACAGGGGAGCAATCAGCCCCAGCATTTT
-	17	TRBV29-1	TRBD1	TRBJ2-6	CSVPEGQIFSGANVLTF	TGCAGCGTTCCCGAGGGACAGATTTTCTCTGGGGCCAACGTCCTGACTTTC
-	15	TRBV19	-	TRBJ2-7	CASSSHSPGTYEQYF	TGTGCCAGTAGTTCCCACTCTCCCGGGACCTACGAGCAGTACTTC
-	16	TRBV5-1	TRBD1	TRBJ2-7	CASSSYDDRVIDEQYF	TGCGCCAGCAGCTCCTACGACGACAGGGTCATCGACGAGCAGTACTTC
once	13	TRBV7-8	TRBD1	TRBJ1-2	CASSPGQGCGYTF	TGTGCCAGCAGCCCGGGACAGGGGTGTGGCTACACCTTC
-	13	TRBV5-1	-	TRBJ2-3	CASRGGDSDTQYF	TGCGCCAGCAGGGGCGGGGATTCAGATACGCAGTATTTT
-	13	TRBV10-1	TRBD1	TRBJ1-1	CASSRDRGCEAFF	TGCGCCAGCAGTAGGGACAGGGGATGTGAAGCTTTCTTT
-	15	TRBV19	-	TRBJ1-1	CASTASGGGYTEAFF	TGTGCCAGTACCGCATCGGGGGGCGGGTACACTGAAGCTTTCTTT
-	15	TRBV7-7	TRBD2	TRBJ2-5	CASSTLAGPQETQYF	TGTGCCAGCAGCACACTAGCGGGCCCACAAGAGACCCAGTACTTC
-	13	TRBV5-4	-	TRBJ1-1	CASSGQLGTEAFF	TGTGCCAGCAGCGGACAGTTGGGAACTGAAGCTTTCTTT
-	14	TRBV6-5	-	TRBJ1-1	CASTQGFGDTEAFF	TGTGCCAGCACCCAGGGGTTCGGGGACACTGAAGCTTTCTTT
-	15	TRBV6-6	-	TRBJ2-7	CAGRVSERNSYEQYF	TGTGCCGGCAGGGTTTCGGAGCGGAACTCCTACGAGCAGTACTTC
-	14	TRBV7-3	-	TRBJ1-3	CASSPDRGGGTIYF	TGTGCCAGCAGCCCTGACCGAGGCGGGGGCACCATATATTTT
-	15	TRBV6-5	TRBD1	TRBJ1-5	CASSRDRVGNQPQHF	TGTGCCAGCAGTAGGGACAGGGTGGGCAATCAGCCCCAGCATTTT
-	15	TRBV5-1	-	TRBJ1-3	CSSSLGGTSGNTIYF	TGCTCCAGCAGCTTGGGGGGGACTAGTGGAAACACCATATATTTT
-	16	TRBV13	-	TRBJ2-3	CASSLIGQSTTDTQYF	TGTGCCAGCAGCTTAATTGGTCAAAGCACCACAGATACGCAGTATTTT
-	16	TRBV2	TRBD1	TRBJ1-1	CASSADTGGGYSEAFF	TGTGCCAGCAGTGCAGATACAGGGGGCGGGTACTCTGAAGCTTTCTTT
-	15	TRBV5-1	-	TRBJ2-1	CASSPGEGRGNEQFF	TGCGCCAGCAGCCCTGGTGAAGGGAGGGGGAATGAGCAGTTCTTC
-	15	TRBV5-6	-	TRBJ1-5	CASSSQTGGNQPQHF	TGTGCCAGCAGCAGCCAGACCGGAGGCAATCAGCCCCAGCATTTT
few	16	TRBV7-4	TRBD2	TRBJ2-1	CASSLGLAASYNEQFF	TGTGCCAGCAGCCTTGGACTAGCGGCATCCTACAATGAGCAGTTCTTC
-	12	TRBV5-6	TRBD1	TRBJ2-3	CASSLNGQGEYF	TGTGCCAGCAGCTTGAATGGACAGGGGGAGTATTTT
-	16	TRBV27	-	TRBJ1-1	CASSRYAGSPGTEAFF	TGTGCCAGCAGTCGCTACGCAGGGTCGCCAGGAACTGAAGCTTTCTTT
-	14	TRBV9	TRBD1	TRBJ1-2	CASSGDRGLYGYTF	TGTGCCAGCAGCGGAGACAGGGGGCTCTATGGCTACACCTTC
-	14	TRBV18	-	TRBJ1-1	CASSPPLRVAEAFF	TGTGCCAGCTCACCACCACTCAGGGTAGCTGAAGCTTTCTTT
-	14	TRBV27	TRBD1	TRBJ2-7	CASSLKGQSYEQYF	TGTGCCAGCAGTTTAAAGGGACAGTCCTACGAGCAGTACTTC
-	12	TRBV5-4	-	TRBJ2-2	CASSIDTGELFF	TGTGCCAGCAGTATAGACACCGGGGAGCTGTTTTTT
-	14	TRBV10-2	-	TRBJ2-3	CASSGYSGTDTQYF	TGCGCCAGCAGTGGGTATAGCGGCACAGATACGCAGTATTTT
-	15	TRBV10-3	TRBD1	TRBJ1-2	CAISAFDRVDYGYTF	TGTGCCATCAGTGCGTTTGACAGGGTGGACTATGGCTACACCTTC
once	15	TRBV6-5	-	TRBJ1-3	CASSYFQGSGNTIYF	TGTGCCAGCAGTTACTTCCAGGGATCTGGAAACACCATATATTTT